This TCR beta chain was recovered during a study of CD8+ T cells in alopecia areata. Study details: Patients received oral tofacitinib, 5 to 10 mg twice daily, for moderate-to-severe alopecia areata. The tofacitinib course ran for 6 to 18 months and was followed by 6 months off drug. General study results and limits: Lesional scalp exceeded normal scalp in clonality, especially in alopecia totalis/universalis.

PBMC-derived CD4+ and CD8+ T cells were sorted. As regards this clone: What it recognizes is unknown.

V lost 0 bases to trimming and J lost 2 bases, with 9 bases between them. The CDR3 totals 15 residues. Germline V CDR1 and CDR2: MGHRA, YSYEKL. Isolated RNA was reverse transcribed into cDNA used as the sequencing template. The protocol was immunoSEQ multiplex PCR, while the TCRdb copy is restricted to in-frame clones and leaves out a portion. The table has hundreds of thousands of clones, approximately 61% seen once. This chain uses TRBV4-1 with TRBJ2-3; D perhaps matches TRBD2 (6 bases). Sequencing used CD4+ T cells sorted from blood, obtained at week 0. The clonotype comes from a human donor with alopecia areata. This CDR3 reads CASSQERDSTDTQYF. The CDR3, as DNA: TGCGCCAGCAGCCAAGAACGGGACTCCACAGATACGCAGTATTTT.